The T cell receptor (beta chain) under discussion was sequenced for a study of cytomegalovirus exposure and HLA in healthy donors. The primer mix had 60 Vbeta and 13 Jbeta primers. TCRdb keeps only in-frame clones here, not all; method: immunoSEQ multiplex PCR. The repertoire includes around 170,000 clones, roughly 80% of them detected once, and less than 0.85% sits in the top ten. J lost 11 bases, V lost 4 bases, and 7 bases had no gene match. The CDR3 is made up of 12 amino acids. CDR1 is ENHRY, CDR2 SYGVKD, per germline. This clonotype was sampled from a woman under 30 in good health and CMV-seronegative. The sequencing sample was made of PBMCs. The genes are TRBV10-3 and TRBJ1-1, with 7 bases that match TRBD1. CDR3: CAISVEGAEAFF. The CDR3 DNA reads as TGTGCCATCAGTGTGGAGGGGGCGGAGGCTTTCTTT.